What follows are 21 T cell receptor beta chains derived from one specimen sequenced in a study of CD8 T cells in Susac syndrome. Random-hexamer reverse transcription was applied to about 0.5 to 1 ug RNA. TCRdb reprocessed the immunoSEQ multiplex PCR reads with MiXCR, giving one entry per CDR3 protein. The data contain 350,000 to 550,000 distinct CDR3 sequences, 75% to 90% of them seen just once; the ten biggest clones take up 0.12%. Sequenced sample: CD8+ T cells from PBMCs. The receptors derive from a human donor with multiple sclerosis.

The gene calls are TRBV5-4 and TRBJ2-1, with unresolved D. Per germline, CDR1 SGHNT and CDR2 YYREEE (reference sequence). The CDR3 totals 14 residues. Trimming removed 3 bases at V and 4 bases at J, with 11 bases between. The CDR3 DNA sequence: TGTGCCAGCAGCTCGGATTCTGTATACAATGAGCAGTTCTTC. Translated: CASSSDSVYNEQFF.

The CDR3, as DNA: TGTGCCAGCAGCTCGACCTTAGGACAGGGAGGAACCGGGGAGCTGTTTTTT. Translation gives CASSSTLGQGGTGELFF. The chain combines TRBV5-6 with TRBJ2-2; 8 nucleotides align to TRBD1. The CDR3 runs 17 residues. Per the germline V gene, CDR1 is SGHDT and CDR2 is YYEEEE. The V gene end was trimmed by 3 bases and the J gene end by 5 bases; junction bases not matched to a gene: 12.

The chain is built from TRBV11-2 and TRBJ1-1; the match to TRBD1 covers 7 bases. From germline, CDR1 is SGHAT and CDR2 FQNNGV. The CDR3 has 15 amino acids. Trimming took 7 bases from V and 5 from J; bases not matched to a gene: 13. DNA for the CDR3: TGTGCCAGCACCGAAACCCACAGGGGAGGGACTGAAGCTTTCTTT. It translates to CASTETHRGGTEAFF.

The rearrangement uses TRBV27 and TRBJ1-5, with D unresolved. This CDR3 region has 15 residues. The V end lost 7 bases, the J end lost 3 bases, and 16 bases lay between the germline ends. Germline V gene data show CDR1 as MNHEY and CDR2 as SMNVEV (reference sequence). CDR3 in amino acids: CASNHGRLNNQPQHF. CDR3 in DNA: TGTGCCAGCAACCACGGACGGCTAAACAATCAGCCCCAGCATTTT.

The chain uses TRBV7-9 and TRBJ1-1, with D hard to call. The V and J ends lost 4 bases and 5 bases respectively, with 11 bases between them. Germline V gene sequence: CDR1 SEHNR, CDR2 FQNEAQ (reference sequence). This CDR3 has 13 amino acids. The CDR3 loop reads CASSSSEVTEAFF. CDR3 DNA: TGTGCCAGCAGCTCCTCGGAGGTGACTGAAGCTTTCTTT.

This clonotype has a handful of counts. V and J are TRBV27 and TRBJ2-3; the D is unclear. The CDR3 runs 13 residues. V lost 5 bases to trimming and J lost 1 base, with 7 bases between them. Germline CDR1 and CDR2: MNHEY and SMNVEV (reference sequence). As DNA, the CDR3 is TGTGCCAGCAGTCCCCATGGCACAGATACGCAGTATTTT. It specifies CASSPHGTDTQYF.

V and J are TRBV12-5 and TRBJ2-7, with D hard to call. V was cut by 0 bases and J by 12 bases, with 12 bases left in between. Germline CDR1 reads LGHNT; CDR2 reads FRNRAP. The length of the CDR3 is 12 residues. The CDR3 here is CASGLVRARAYF. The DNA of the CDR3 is TGTGCTAGTGGTTTGGTACGGGCCAGAGCGTACTTC.

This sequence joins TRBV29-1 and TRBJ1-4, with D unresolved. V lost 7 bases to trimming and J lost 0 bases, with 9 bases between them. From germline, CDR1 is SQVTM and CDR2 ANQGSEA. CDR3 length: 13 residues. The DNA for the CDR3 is TGCAGCGCTGTGGAGTCAACTAATGAAAAACTGTTTTTT. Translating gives CSAVESTNEKLFF.

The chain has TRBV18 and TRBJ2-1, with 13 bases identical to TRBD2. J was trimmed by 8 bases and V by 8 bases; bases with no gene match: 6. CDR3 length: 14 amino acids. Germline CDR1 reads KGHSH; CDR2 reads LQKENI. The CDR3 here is CASTLAGGRYEQFF. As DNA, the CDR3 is TGTGCCAGCACACTAGCGGGAGGGCGATATGAGCAGTTCTTC.

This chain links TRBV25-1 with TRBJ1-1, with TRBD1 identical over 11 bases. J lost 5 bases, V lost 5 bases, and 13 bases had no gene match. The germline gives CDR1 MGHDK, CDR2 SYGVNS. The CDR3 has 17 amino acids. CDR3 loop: CASSSLWGDRGRTEAFF. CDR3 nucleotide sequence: TGTGCCAGCAGTTCCCTCTGGGGGGACAGGGGGAGGACTGAAGCTTTCTTT.

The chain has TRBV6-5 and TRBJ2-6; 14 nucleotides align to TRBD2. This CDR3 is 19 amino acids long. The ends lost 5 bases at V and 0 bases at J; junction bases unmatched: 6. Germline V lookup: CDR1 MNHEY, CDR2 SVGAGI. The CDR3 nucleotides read TGTGCCAGCAGTAACGGACTAGCGGGAGGCCTCTCTGGGGCCAACGTCCTGACTTTC. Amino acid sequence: CASSNGLAGGLSGANVLTF.

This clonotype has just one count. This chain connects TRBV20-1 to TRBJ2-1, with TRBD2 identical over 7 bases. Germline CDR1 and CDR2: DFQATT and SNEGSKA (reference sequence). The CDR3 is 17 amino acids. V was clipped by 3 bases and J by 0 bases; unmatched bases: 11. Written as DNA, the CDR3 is TGCAGTGCTAGGGGTTTCGAGGGAGGGAACTCCTACAATGAGCAGTTCTTC. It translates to CSARGFEGGNSYNEQFF.

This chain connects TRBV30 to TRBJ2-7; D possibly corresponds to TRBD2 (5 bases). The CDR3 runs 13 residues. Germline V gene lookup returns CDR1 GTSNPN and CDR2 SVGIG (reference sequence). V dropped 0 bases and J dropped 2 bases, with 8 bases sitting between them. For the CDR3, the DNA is TGTGCCTGGAGTGTTGTCGGGACCTACGAGCAGTACTTC. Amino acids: CAWSVVGTYEQYF.

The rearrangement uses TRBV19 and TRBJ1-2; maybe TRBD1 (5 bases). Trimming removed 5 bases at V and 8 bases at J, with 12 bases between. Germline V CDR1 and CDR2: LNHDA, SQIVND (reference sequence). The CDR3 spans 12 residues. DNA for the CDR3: TGTGCCAGTAGTGCCGGGGACCGGGGCTACACCTTC. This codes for CASSAGDRGYTF.

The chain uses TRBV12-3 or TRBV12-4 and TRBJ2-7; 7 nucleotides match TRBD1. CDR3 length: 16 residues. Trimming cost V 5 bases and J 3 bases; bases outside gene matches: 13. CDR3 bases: TGTGCCAGCAGTCGACCGGACAGGCCCCGGGGCTACGAGCAGTACTTC. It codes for CASSRPDRPRGYEQYF.

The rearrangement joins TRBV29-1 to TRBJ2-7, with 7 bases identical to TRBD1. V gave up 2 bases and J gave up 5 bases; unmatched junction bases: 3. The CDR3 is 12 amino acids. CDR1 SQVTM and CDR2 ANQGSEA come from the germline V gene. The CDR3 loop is CSVELDRHEQYF. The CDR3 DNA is TGCAGCGTTGAATTGGACAGGCACGAGCAGTACTTC.

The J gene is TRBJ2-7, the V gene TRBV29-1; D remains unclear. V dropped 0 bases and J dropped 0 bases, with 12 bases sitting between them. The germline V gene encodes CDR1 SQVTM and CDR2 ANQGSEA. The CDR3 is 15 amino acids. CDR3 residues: CSVEDPSLASYEQYF. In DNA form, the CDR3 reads TGCAGCGTTGAAGACCCGTCCCTGGCCTCCTACGAGCAGTACTTC.

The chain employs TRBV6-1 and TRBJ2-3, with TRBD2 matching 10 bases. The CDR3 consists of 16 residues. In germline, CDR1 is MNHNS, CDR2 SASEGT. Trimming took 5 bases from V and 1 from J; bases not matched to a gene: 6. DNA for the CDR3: TGTGCCAGCAGTATCTCACTAGCGGGACGCACAGATACGCAGTATTTT. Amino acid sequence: CASSISLAGRTDTQYF.

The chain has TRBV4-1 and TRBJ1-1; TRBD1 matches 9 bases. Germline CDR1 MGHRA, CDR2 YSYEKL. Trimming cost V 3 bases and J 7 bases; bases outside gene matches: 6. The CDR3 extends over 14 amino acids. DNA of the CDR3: TGCGCCAGCAGCCAGAACAGGGGGCGGGTTGAAGCTTTCTTT. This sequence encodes CASSQNRGRVEAFF.

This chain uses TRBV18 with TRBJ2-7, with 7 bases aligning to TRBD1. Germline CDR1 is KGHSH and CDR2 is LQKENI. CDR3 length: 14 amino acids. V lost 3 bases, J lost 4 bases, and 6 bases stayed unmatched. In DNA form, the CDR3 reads TGTGCCAGCTCACCTGGAGACAGGGTTTACGAGCAGTACTTC. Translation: CASSPGDRVYEQYF. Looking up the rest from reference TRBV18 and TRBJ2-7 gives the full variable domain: NAGVMQNPRHLVRRRGQEARLRCSPMKGHSHVYWYRQLPEEGLKFMVYLQKENIIDESGMPKERFSAEFPKEGPSILRIQQVVRGDSAAYFCASSPGDRVYEQYFGPGTRLTVT.

The CDR3 loop reads CASSAHRGLEGEAFF. CDR3 nucleotide sequence: TGTGCCAGCAGCGCCCACAGGGGGCTGGAGGGTGAAGCTTTCTTT. The V gene is TRBV9, the J gene TRBJ1-1, with TRBD1 identical over 9 bases. Germline loops: CDR1 SGDLS, CDR2 YYNGEE. Unmatched junction bases numbered 10, after V lost 3 bases and J lost 7 bases. This CDR3 has 15 residues.